This section outlines one TCR beta chain sequence together with its context. Scientists made TCR beta cDNA using 5'RACE template switching with UMIs. From its re-call of the 5' RACE reads, TCRdb lists each CDR3 protein once, without DNA. This sample's table reports more than 400,000 distinct CDR3 sequences. Germline assignment: CDR1 KGHSH and CDR2 LQKENI. The CDR3 runs 16 residues. These data originate in a study of T cells expressing NK-cell markers. V and J are TRBV18 and TRBJ1-6. This receptor was identified in a woman between 18 and 70 years old in good health. Sequenced sample: blood T cells: a sorted CD56 or NKG2C T cell subset, CD4+ or CD8+ T cells, or bulk PBMC T cells (not recorded which). CDR3 protein: CASSLFRDSGNSPLHF.